This T cell receptor (beta chain) was recovered during a study of T cell changes during pregnancy in multiple sclerosis. The CDR3 consists of 15 residues. Trimming cost V 3 bases and J 1 base; bases outside gene matches: 1. Germline V gene sequence: CDR1 MNHNS, CDR2 SASEGT. Sequencing was performed with immunoSEQ multiplex PCR; in TCRdb, only in-frame clones are kept and a portion is missing. The data hold more than 70,000 clones, with 93% observed a single time. The material was peripheral blood, obtained in the second trimester of pregnancy. The chain couples TRBV6-1 to TRBJ2-1; TRBD2 matches 9 bases. The receptor was derived from a female donor with multiple sclerosis, enrolled in a pregnancy study. The CDR3 loop reads CASSEGLASYNEQFF. CDR3 sequence (DNA): TGTGCCAGCAGTGAGGGACTAGCTTCCTACAATGAGCAGTTCTTC.